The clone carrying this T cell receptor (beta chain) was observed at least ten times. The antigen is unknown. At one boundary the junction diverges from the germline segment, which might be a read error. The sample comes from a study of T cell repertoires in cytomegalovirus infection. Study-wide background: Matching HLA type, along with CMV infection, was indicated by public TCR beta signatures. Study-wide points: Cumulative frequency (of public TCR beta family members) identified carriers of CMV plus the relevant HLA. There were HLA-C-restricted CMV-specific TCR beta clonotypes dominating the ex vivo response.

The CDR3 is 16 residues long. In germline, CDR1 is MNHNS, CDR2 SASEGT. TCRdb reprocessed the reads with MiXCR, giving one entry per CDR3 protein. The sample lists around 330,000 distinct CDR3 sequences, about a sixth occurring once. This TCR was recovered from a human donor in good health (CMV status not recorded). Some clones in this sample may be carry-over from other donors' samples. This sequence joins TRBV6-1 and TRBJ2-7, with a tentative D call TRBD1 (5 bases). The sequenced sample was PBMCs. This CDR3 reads CASSDGRGRASFEQYF. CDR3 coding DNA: TGTGCCAGCAGTGATGGCCGAGGCAGGGCCTCCTTCGAGCAGTACTTC.